These 7 T cell receptor beta chains share one sample of origin, sequenced in a study of CD8 T cells in Susac syndrome. An amount of RNA that ranged from about 0.45 to 1 ug was reverse transcribed with random hexamers. A single record per CDR3 protein comes from TCRdb applying MiXCR to the immunoSEQ multiplex PCR reads. The sample lists approximately 49,000 distinct CDR3 sequences; around 95% were seen once. The sample taken for sequencing was CD8+ T cells from PBMCs. The receptors come from a human donor with Susac syndrome.

This clonotype was detected only once. The chain combines TRBV7-9 with TRBJ1-1; 8 bases line up with TRBD1. The CDR3 runs 14 residues. The V segment lost 5 bases and the J segment 4 bases; nucleotides outside the gene matches: 6. Looked up from germline, CDR1 is SEHNR and CDR2 is FQNEAQ (reference sequence). DNA of the CDR3: TGTGCCAGCAGCAGGACAGGGTTACTCACTGAAGCTTTCTTT. It is translated as CASSRTGLLTEAFF.

The J gene is TRBJ2-6, the V gene TRBV6-5; D might be TRBD1 or TRBD2, each matching 5 bases. Germline V CDR1 and CDR2: MNHEY, SVGAGI. Trimming took 8 bases from V and 0 from J, leaving 8 bases between them. CDR3 length: 14 residues. This CDR3 reads CASVGTSGANVLTF. CDR3 nucleotides: TGTGCCAGCGTGGGGACCTCTGGGGCCAACGTCCTGACTTTC.

The rearrangement links TRBV29-1 to TRBJ2-5; TRBD1 might be the D (5 bases). Trimming shortened V by 4 bases and J by 4 bases, and 22 bases separated the two germline ends. The CDR3 has 16 amino acids. Germline CDR1 reads SQVTM; CDR2 reads ANQGSEA. The CDR3 is CSVVNGIRGSGETQYF. In DNA form, the CDR3 reads TGCAGCGTTGTGAATGGCATTAGGGGATCGGGAGAGACCCAGTACTTC.

The chain uses TRBV7-9 and TRBJ2-5; perhaps TRBD2 as D (5 bases). Germline CDR1 and CDR2: SEHNR and FQNEAQ (reference sequence). The CDR3 totals 15 residues. V lost 4 bases to trimming and J lost 3 bases, with 15 bases between them. The CDR3 DNA is TGTGCCAGCAGCTCCCAGTGGGAGATGGAAGAGACCCAGTACTTC. Its translation: CASSSQWEMEETQYF.

The genes are TRBV29-1 and TRBJ1-2; no firm D call. From germline, CDR1 is SQVTM and CDR2 ANQGSEA. Trimming took off 3 bases at V and 7 bases at J, with 12 bases between the two ends. The CDR3 has 12 amino acids. The CDR3, as DNA: TGCAGCGTTGACCCCTCCGGGCGTGGCTACACCTTC. It codes for CSVDPSGRGYTF.

The chain carries TRBV7-2 and TRBJ2-6, with a tentative D call TRBD1 (6 bases). The ends were cut back, 4 bases at V and 2 bases at J, with 21 bases in the middle. CDR1 SGHTA and CDR2 FQGNSA come from the germline V gene. This CDR3 contains 19 residues. The CDR3 bases are TGTGCCAGCAGCTCCACCGCCCGGGACACGAGAACTGGGGCCAACGTCCTGACTTTC. Amino acid sequence: CASSSTARDTRTGANVLTF.

The chain links TRBV29-1 to TRBJ2-3, with D uncertain. V was trimmed by 3 bases and J by 3 bases, leaving 13 bases between them. Germline V lookup: CDR1 SQVTM, CDR2 ANQGSEA. The CDR3 totals 14 residues. Written as DNA, the CDR3 is TGCAGCGTTGATGGTGGGATAATGACAGATACGCAGTATTTT. Its translation is CSVDGGIMTDTQYF.